Listed below are T cell receptor beta chains from one sample, sequenced in a study of cytomegalovirus exposure and HLA in healthy donors. Generated by immunoSEQ multiplex PCR, the TCRdb table keeps only in-frame clones and is missing some. Of about 220,000 clones detected, 70% to 80% appear once; the ten largest clones hold 1.5% to 2%. Material: PBMCs. The receptors were gathered from a woman in her 30s in good health and CMV-seronegative. CDR3s include the opening cysteine and the closing phenylalanine or tryptophan. The order of the fields is V gene, clone size, CDR3 length, J gene, D gene, CDR3 protein, CDR3 DNA. A D gene is named only where the DNA matches it firmly. Clone size is not always given. Where it is, it says once, few, many or a class for expanded clones.

V: TRBV29-1
size: .
length: 12
J: TRBJ2-7
D: .
CDR3: CSARDTSYEQYF
DNA: TGCAGCGCCAGGGACACTTCCTACGAGCAGTACTTC

V: TRBV5-5
size: .
length: 17
J: TRBJ2-5
D: TRBD2
CDR3: CDSSPFPGLAGVKTQYF
DNA: TGTGACAGCAGCCCCTTTCCTGGACTAGCGGGAGTAAAGACCCAGTACTTC

V: TRBV4-1
size: .
length: 11
J: TRBJ1-1
D: .
CDR3: CASSQGEEAFF
DNA: TGCGCCAGCAGCCAAGGGGAGGAAGCTTTCTTT

V: TRBV19
size: .
length: 15
J: TRBJ1-5
D: TRBD1
CDR3: CASSGTGLRNQPQHF
DNA: TGTGCCAGTAGTGGGACAGGTTTGAGAAATCAGCCCCAGCATTTT

V: TRBV6-1
size: .
length: 14
J: TRBJ1-2
D: .
CDR3: CASSEFEGDYGYTF
DNA: TGTGCCAGCAGTGAATTTGAGGGCGACTATGGCTACACCTTC

V: TRBV7-6
size: .
length: 14
J: TRBJ1-1
D: .
CDR3: CASSPLAGTAEAFF
DNA: TGTGCCAGCAGCCCGCTCGCGGGGACCGCCGAAGCTTTCTTT

V: TRBV20-1
size: once
length: 11
J: TRBJ1-4
D: .
CDR3: CSARREEKLFF
DNA: TGCAGTGCCCGACGGGAGGAAAAACTGTTTTTT

V: TRBV30
size: .
length: 13
J: TRBJ2-7
D: TRBD2
CDR3: CAWNEGMGGEQYF
DNA: TGTGCCTGGAACGAGGGAATGGGGGGGGAGCAGTACTTC

V: TRBV11-2
size: .
length: 12
J: TRBJ2-7
D: .
CDR3: CASSSGVYEQYF
DNA: TGTGCCAGCAGCTCAGGGGTGTACGAGCAGTACTTC

V: TRBV30
size: .
length: 14
J: TRBJ2-1
D: TRBD2
CDR3: CAWGFGGTYNEQFF
DNA: TGTGCCTGGGGGTTCGGGGGGACGTACAATGAGCAGTTCTTC

V: TRBV6-5
size: .
length: 13
J: TRBJ2-7
D: .
CDR3: CASSYPGTYEQYF
DNA: TGTGCCAGCAGTTACCCCGGTACCTACGAGCAGTACTTC

V: TRBV5-1
size: .
length: 13
J: TRBJ2-5
D: TRBD1
CDR3: CASSTDRGETQYF
DNA: TGCGCCAGCAGCACAGACAGGGGCGAGACCCAGTACTTC

V: TRBV27
size: .
length: 14
J: TRBJ1-2
D: .
CDR3: CASSFGGPNYGYTF
DNA: TGTGCCAGCAGTTTTGGCGGTCCTAACTATGGCTACACCTTC

V: TRBV27
size: .
length: 13
J: TRBJ2-7
D: .
CDR3: CASSLSQGYEQYF
DNA: TGTGCCAGCAGTCTCTCACAGGGCTACGAGCAGTACTTC

V: TRBV2
size: .
length: 14
J: TRBJ2-7
D: TRBD2
CDR3: CASRRTSGTVEQYF
DNA: TGTGCCAGCAGGAGGACTAGCGGGACCGTGGAGCAGTACTTC

V: TRBV29-1
size: .
length: 14
J: TRBJ1-2
D: .
CDR3: CSVEMAEGYYGYTF
DNA: TGCAGCGTTGAAATGGCGGAGGGGTACTATGGCTACACCTTC

V: TRBV7-9
size: .
length: 13
J: TRBJ2-7
D: TRBD1
CDR3: CASTGDSVYEQYF
DNA: TGTGCCAGCACAGGGGACAGTGTCTACGAGCAGTACTTC

V: TRBV6-5
size: .
length: 13
J: TRBJ1-2
D: .
CDR3: CASRPTVTYGYTF
DNA: TGTGCCAGCCGTCCGACAGTCACCTATGGCTACACCTTC

V: TRBV30
size: .
length: 14
J: TRBJ1-6
D: .
CDR3: CAWSGGLGNSPLHF
DNA: TGTGCCTGGAGTGGGGGGCTCGGAAATTCACCCCTCCACTTT

V: TRBV19
size: few
length: 14
J: TRBJ1-1
D: .
CDR3: CASSIADPNTEAFF
DNA: TGTGCCAGTAGTATAGCAGATCCGAACACTGAAGCTTTCTTT

V: TRBV18
size: .
length: 13
J: TRBJ1-2
D: .
CDR3: CASSPGAYYGSTF
DNA: TGTGCCAGCTCACCCGGAGCGTACTATGGCTCCACCTTC

V: TRBV6-5
size: .
length: 13
J: TRBJ2-2
D: .
CDR3: CASSFQGTGELFF
DNA: TGTGCCAGCAGTTTTCAGGGGACCGGGGAGCTGTTTTTT

V: TRBV6-5
size: .
length: 15
J: TRBJ2-7
D: TRBD2
CDR3: CASNLRGGSSYEQYF
DNA: TGTGCCAGCAATCTCCGGGGCGGGAGCTCCTACGAGCAGTACTTC

V: TRBV6-6
size: few
length: 14
J: TRBJ1-1
D: .
CDR3: CASSQQGINTEAFF
DNA: TGTGCCAGCAGCCAACAGGGTATCAACACTGAAGCTTTCTTT

V: TRBV19
size: few
length: 16
J: TRBJ1-5
D: TRBD1
CDR3: CASSIVLDRGNQPQHF
DNA: TGTGCCAGTAGTATAGTTCTTGACAGGGGCAATCAGCCCCAGCATTTT

V: TRBV7-6
size: few
length: 15
J: TRBJ2-2
D: .
CDR3: CASSSRDRNTGELFF
DNA: TGTGCCAGCAGCTCAAGAGACAGGAACACCGGGGAGCTGTTTTTT

V: TRBV15
size: .
length: 16
J: TRBJ2-1
D: TRBD2
CDR3: CATSREVAGAYNEQFF
DNA: TGTGCCACCAGCAGAGAGGTAGCGGGGGCCTACAATGAGCAGTTCTTC

V: TRBV11-3
size: .
length: 11
J: TRBJ2-1
D: .
CDR3: CASSVYDEQFF
DNA: TGTGCCAGCAGCGTCTACGATGAGCAGTTCTTC

V: TRBV30
size: .
length: 13
J: TRBJ2-5
D: .
CDR3: CACTGGGQEAQYF
DNA: TGTGCCTGTACAGGGGGGGGTCAAGAGGCCCAGTACTTC

V: TRBV6-5
size: .
length: 14
J: TRBJ1-4
D: TRBD1
CDR3: CASSPQGDHEKLFF
DNA: TGTGCCAGCAGTCCACAGGGGGATCATGAAAAACTGTTTTTT

V: TRBV6-1
size: .
length: 14
J: TRBJ1-2
D: .
CDR3: CASSFLSSGSGYTF
DNA: TGTGCCAGCAGTTTCCTCTCGTCGGGGAGTGGCTACACCTTC

V: TRBV27
size: .
length: 15
J: TRBJ2-1
D: .
CDR3: CASSPGTRSYNEQFF
DNA: TGTGCCAGCAGTCCAGGTACCCGATCCTACAATGAGCAGTTCTTC

V: TRBV11-3
size: .
length: 11
J: TRBJ2-1
D: .
CDR3: CASSLGPRQFF
DNA: TGTGCCAGCAGCTTAGGTCCGCGACAGTTCTTC

V: TRBV7-8
size: .
length: 16
J: TRBJ1-3
D: TRBD1
CDR3: CASSLEGTGAGNTIYF
DNA: TGTGCCAGCAGCTTAGAAGGGACAGGTGCAGGAAACACCATATATTTT

V: TRBV5-1
size: .
length: 15
J: TRBJ2-3
D: .
CDR3: CASSRREASTDTQYF
DNA: TGCGCCAGCAGCCGCAGGGAAGCCAGCACAGATACGCAGTATTTT

V: TRBV7-3
size: .
length: 16
J: TRBJ2-1
D: TRBD1
CDR3: CASSSSRGTGGNEQFF
DNA: TGTGCCAGCAGCTCCTCGCGGGGGACAGGGGGCAATGAGCAGTTCTTC

V: TRBV6-1
size: once
length: 14
J: TRBJ2-7
D: TRBD1
CDR3: CASSAFRDRAEQYF
DNA: TGTGCCAGCAGTGCGTTCCGGGACAGGGCCGAGCAGTACTTC

V: TRBV2
size: .
length: 15
J: TRBJ1-1
D: .
CDR3: CASGASRVLGTEAFF
DNA: TGTGCCAGCGGAGCGAGCAGGGTTCTTGGAACTGAAGCTTTCTTT

V: TRBV4-2
size: .
length: 17
J: TRBJ2-3
D: TRBD2
CDR3: CASSQDRLAGFTDTQYF
DNA: TGTGCCAGCAGCCAAGATCGACTAGCGGGATTCACAGATACGCAGTATTTT

V: TRBV5-1
size: .
length: 11
J: TRBJ2-4
D: .
CDR3: CASSLGHIQYF
DNA: TGCGCCAGCAGCCTCGGTCACATTCAGTACTTC

V: TRBV7-9
size: .
length: 16
J: TRBJ2-7
D: TRBD1
CDR3: CASSLVSAGGLYEQYF
DNA: TGTGCCAGCAGCTTAGTCTCGGCAGGGGGTCTCTACGAGCAGTACTTC

V: TRBV5-1
size: .
length: 15
J: TRBJ2-1
D: TRBD1
CDR3: CASSLGQGPYNEQFF
DNA: TGCGCCAGCAGCTTGGGACAGGGGCCCTACAATGAGCAGTTCTTC

V: TRBV30
size: once
length: 15
J: TRBJ1-4
D: .
CDR3: CAWSTPPVAGEKLFF
DNA: TGTGCCTGGAGTACCCCACCGGTTGCGGGGGAAAAACTGTTTTTT

V: TRBV30
size: .
length: 13
J: TRBJ1-1
D: .
CDR3: CAWSRLMNTEAFF
DNA: TGTGCCTGGAGTCGGTTAATGAACACTGAAGCTTTCTTT

V: TRBV7-8
size: .
length: 14
J: TRBJ2-7
D: TRBD1
CDR3: CASSRDRLPGEQYF
DNA: TGTGCCAGCAGCCGGGACAGACTACCCGGCGAGCAGTACTTC

V: TRBV6-1
size: .
length: 14
J: TRBJ1-5
D: TRBD1
CDR3: CASRATGGNQPQHF
DNA: TGTGCCAGCAGGGCAACAGGGGGCAATCAGCCCCAGCATTTT

V: TRBV28
size: .
length: 16
J: TRBJ1-5
D: .
CDR3: CASSLGGRGLNQPQHF
DNA: TGTGCCAGCAGTTTAGGCGGACGTGGACTTAATCAGCCCCAGCATTTT

V: TRBV7-3
size: .
length: 16
J: TRBJ2-1
D: TRBD1
CDR3: CASSLPQGTSYNEQFF
DNA: TGTGCCAGCAGCTTGCCACAGGGGACCTCCTACAATGAGCAGTTCTTC

V: TRBV6-5
size: .
length: 14
J: TRBJ1-2
D: TRBD1
CDR3: CASSYSGQLYGYTF
DNA: TGTGCCAGCAGTTACTCGGGACAGCTCTATGGCTACACCTTC

V: TRBV29-1
size: .
length: 12
J: TRBJ2-7
D: .
CDR3: CSVKTDSYEQYF
DNA: TGCAGCGTTAAGACAGACTCCTACGAGCAGTACTTC

V: TRBV10-3
size: .
length: 16
J: TRBJ2-2
D: TRBD2
CDR3: CAISDPGLAGSGELFF
DNA: TGTGCCATCAGTGATCCGGGACTAGCGGGGTCCGGGGAGCTGTTTTTT

V: TRBV9
size: .
length: 14
J: TRBJ2-5
D: .
CDR3: CANTGLGALETQYF
DNA: TGTGCCAACACGGGACTTGGGGCCCTGGAGACCCAGTACTTC

V: TRBV2
size: .
length: 17
J: TRBJ1-2
D: TRBD1
CDR3: CASSEFPGGQDFYGYTF
DNA: TGTGCCAGCAGTGAATTCCCTGGGGGACAGGACTTCTATGGCTACACCTTC

V: TRBV11-2
size: .
length: 14
J: TRBJ2-7
D: TRBD2
CDR3: CASSPPSGPYEQYF
DNA: TGTGCCAGCAGCCCCCCTAGCGGACCCTACGAGCAGTACTTC

V: TRBV10-3
size: once
length: 16
J: TRBJ2-1
D: TRBD2
CDR3: CAIRPGGGLSYNEQFF
DNA: TGTGCCATCAGGCCGGGGGGGGGACTGAGCTACAATGAGCAGTTCTTC

V: TRBV6-5
size: .
length: 14
J: TRBJ2-1
D: .
CDR3: CASSSRDPRDEQFF
DNA: TGTGCCAGCAGTTCCCGGGATCCGAGGGATGAGCAGTTCTTC